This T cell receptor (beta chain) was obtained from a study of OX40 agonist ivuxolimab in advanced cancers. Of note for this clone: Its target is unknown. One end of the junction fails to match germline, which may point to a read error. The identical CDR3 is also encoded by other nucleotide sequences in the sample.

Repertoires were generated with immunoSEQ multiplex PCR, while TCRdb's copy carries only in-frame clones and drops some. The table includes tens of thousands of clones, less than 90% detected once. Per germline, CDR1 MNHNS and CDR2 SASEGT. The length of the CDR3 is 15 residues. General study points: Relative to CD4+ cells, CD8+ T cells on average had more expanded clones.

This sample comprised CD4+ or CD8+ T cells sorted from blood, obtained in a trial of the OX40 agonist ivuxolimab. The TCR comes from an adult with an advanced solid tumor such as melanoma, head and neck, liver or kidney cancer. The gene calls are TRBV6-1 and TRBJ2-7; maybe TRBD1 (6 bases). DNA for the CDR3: TGTGCCAGCAGGGGGACATCGGAGTTCTCCTACGAGCAGTACTTT. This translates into CASRGTSEFSYEQYF.